Below, 31 T cell receptor beta chains from the same sample are listed, as sequenced in a study of blood T cell repertoires in COVID-19. Sequencing used immunoSEQ multiplex PCR; TCRdb keeps in-frame clones, though not all of them. The sample has about 260,000 clones, about 87% seen once. The specimen was peripheral blood. These receptors were obtained from a woman between 65 and 79 years old with COVID-19, enrolled during active disease.

This rearrangement joins TRBV7-2 to TRBJ1-2; D is unclear. Germline values: CDR1 SGHTA, CDR2 FQGNSA. V was trimmed by 4 bases and J by 2 bases, leaving 11 bases between them. The CDR3 consists of 14 residues. The CDR3 region has the DNA TGTGCCAGCAGCTCGTCTCCGGGAAACTATGGCTACACCTTC. The encoded protein is CASSSSPGNYGYTF. The complete variable domain, with remaining parts taken from reference TRBV7-2 and TRBJ1-2, reads GAGVSQSPSNKVTEKGKDVELRCDPISGHTALYWYRQSLGQGLEFLIYFQGNSAPDKSGLPSDRFSAERTGGSVSTLTIQRTQQEDSAVYLCASSSSPGNYGYTFGSGTRLTVV.

The chain has TRBV4-1 and TRBJ1-4; 8 bases are a match to TRBD1. There are 13 residues in the CDR3. V dropped 8 bases and J dropped 4; count of bases not matched to a gene: 3. Germline V gene sequence: CDR1 MGHRA, CDR2 YSYEKL. The CDR3 loop is CASSTGGNEKLFF. DNA for the CDR3: TGCGCCAGCTCTACAGGGGGTAATGAAAAACTGTTTTTT.

In regard to this clone: This sample includes further DNA sequences coding for the same CDR3. J is TRBJ2-7 and V is TRBV28; 8 nucleotides line up with TRBD1. V shed 5 bases and J 1 base; nucleotides not matched to a gene: 4. Germline CDR1 and CDR2: MDHEN and SYDVKM. This CDR3 has 14 amino acids. DNA for the CDR3: TGTGCCAGCAGTCCCGGGACAGGATCCTACGAGCAGTACTTC. Its translation is CASSPGTGSYEQYF.

The gene calls are TRBV29-1 and TRBJ1-2; D call uncertain. The CDR3 spans 12 residues. Trimming took off 2 bases at V and 4 bases at J, with 8 bases between the two ends. Germline-derived CDR1 and CDR2 are SQVTM and ANQGSEA. The CDR3 region has the DNA TGCAGCGTTGAAAGCCGCATCTATGGCTACACCTTC. Its translation is CSVESRIYGYTF.

The chain combines TRBV12-5 with TRBJ1-6, with D perhaps TRBD1 (5 bases). Per germline, CDR1 LGHNT and CDR2 FRNRAP. Trimming left V 7 bases short and J 4 bases short, with 14 bases between. The CDR3 sequence is 15 residues long. CDR3 sequence: CASATGTGYNSPLHF. The CDR3 DNA reads as TGTGCTAGTGCTACCGGGACTGGTTATAATTCACCCCTCCACTTT.

This clone has only one observation. This chain joins TRBV29-1 and TRBJ2-2, with D perhaps matching TRBD2 (6 bases). V lost 1 base and J 0 bases, leaving 9 bases between the germline ends. In germline, CDR1 is SQVTM, CDR2 ANQGSEA. There are 15 residues in the CDR3. CDR3 sequence reads: CSVEGGGTNTGELFF. The CDR3 DNA reads TGCAGCGTTGAAGGAGGCGGGACGAACACCGGGGAGCTGTTTTTT.

J is TRBJ2-7 and V is TRBV7-3; 7 bases fit TRBD1. V shed 4 bases and J 7 bases; nucleotides not matched to a gene: 7. The CDR3 loop spans 13 amino acids. Looked up from germline, CDR1 is SGHTA and CDR2 is FQGTGA. CDR3 bases: TGTGCCAGCAGCTCCTCACAGGGGTGGGAGCAGTACTTC. Its translation: CASSSSQGWEQYF.

A few counts support this clone. The identical CDR3 is also encoded by other nucleotide sequences in the sample. The chain combines TRBV5-1 with TRBJ2-7; D not certain. The CDR3 has 14 residues. Germline CDR1 and CDR2: SGHRS and YFSETQ. Trimming cost V 4 bases and J 0 bases, with 11 bases left between them. The CDR3 DNA follows: TGCGCCAGCAGCCTGCAGGTGAGCTCCTACGAGCAGTACTTC. It translates to CASSLQVSSYEQYF.

The V and J genes are TRBV18 and TRBJ1-1; possible D gene TRBD1, 6 bases. CDR3 length equals 13 residues. CDR1 is KGHSH and CDR2 is LQKENI in the germline V gene. Trimming shortened V by 1 base and J by 5 bases, and 8 bases separated the two germline ends. CDR3 sequence: CASSPQRGTEAFF. CDR3 DNA sequence: TGTGCCAGCTCACCACAAAGGGGGACTGAAGCTTTCTTT.

V and J are TRBV5-1 and TRBJ1-5; possible D gene TRBD1, 6 bases. Looked up from germline, CDR1 is SGHRS and CDR2 is YFSETQ. Trimming removed 3 bases at V and 0 bases at J, with 22 bases between. This CDR3 has 19 residues. CDR3 in amino acids: CASSSNKIQGLVSNQPQHF. The CDR3 DNA reads TGCGCCAGCAGCTCCAATAAAATACAGGGCTTGGTTAGCAATCAGCCCCAGCATTTT.

The chain carries TRBV18 and TRBJ1-2; 7 bases align to TRBD1. This CDR3 comprises 16 residues. Germline CDR1 and CDR2: KGHSH and LQKENI. The V and J ends lost 5 bases and 1 base, in that order; junction bases with no gene match: 10. CDR3: CASSKSGTAVNYGYTF. CDR3 in DNA: TGTGCCAGCTCAAAATCCGGGACAGCCGTTAACTATGGCTACACCTTC.

V gene TRBV5-1 combines with J gene TRBJ1-3; D perhaps matches TRBD1 (6 bases). In germline, CDR1 is SGHRS, CDR2 YFSETQ. This CDR3 contains 14 residues. V lost 2 bases to trimming and J lost 4 bases, with 10 bases between them. The CDR3 protein is CASSLGTLGNTIYF. CDR3 sequence (DNA): TGCGCCAGCAGCTTAGGGACACTAGGAAACACCATATATTTT.

This clone is a singleton in its sample. The CDR3 is CASSSGVSYNEQFF. The CDR3 region has the DNA TGTGCCAGCAGCTCGGGGGTGTCCTACAATGAGCAGTTCTTC. The V and J genes are TRBV7-2 and TRBJ2-1; tentatively, D is TRBD2 (6 bases). Per germline, CDR1 SGHTA and CDR2 FQGNSA. This CDR3 has 14 residues. V was cut by 4 bases and J by 1 base, with 8 bases left in between.

The J gene is TRBJ2-6, the V gene TRBV3-1 (or the pseudogene TRBV3-2); 10 bases align to TRBD1. Per germline, CDR1 LGHDT and CDR2 YNNKEL (reference sequence). The CDR3 covers 19 residues. V shed 4 bases, J shed 0 bases, and the junction held 9 bases outside the gene matches. The CDR3 nucleotides are TGTGCCAGCAGCCCAGCCGGGACAGGGGAATTCTCTGGGGCCAACGTCCTGACTTTC. Residues: CASSPAGTGEFSGANVLTF.

The chain uses TRBV5-6 and TRBJ1-4, with 10 bases matching TRBD1. J was trimmed by 1 base and V by 3 bases; bases with no gene match: 12. The germline gives CDR1 SGHDT, CDR2 YYEEEE. The CDR3 runs 19 residues. CDR3 sequence: CASSSSGQGLGVTNEKLFF. CDR3 DNA: TGTGCCAGCAGCTCCTCGGGACAGGGGTTGGGTGTAACTAATGAAAAACTGTTTTTT.

The DNA for the CDR3 is TGTGCCAGCCGGGGGGGGGTTACCGACGAGCAGTACTTC. This codes for CASRGGVTDEQYF. The chain is built from TRBV6-5 and TRBJ2-7; 8 positions match TRBD2. The CDR3 totals 13 residues. V dropped 8 bases and J dropped 5; count of bases not matched to a gene: 8. The germline CDR1 and CDR2 sequences are MNHEY and SVGAGI.

J is TRBJ1-5 and V is TRBV5-1; perhaps TRBD1 as D (5 bases). Germline V gene lookup returns CDR1 SGHRS and CDR2 YFSETQ. There are 15 residues in the CDR3. Trimming cost V 3 bases and J 3 bases, with 13 bases left between them. CDR3: CASSWTTGLNQPQHF. CDR3 nucleotides: TGCGCCAGCAGCTGGACCACAGGCCTCAATCAGCCCCAGCATTTT.

This clone was seen only once. V gene TRBV10-3 combines with J gene TRBJ2-1; TRBD1 matches at 9 bases. Germline V lookup: CDR1 ENHRY, CDR2 SYGVKD. This CDR3 contains 15 residues. The V gene end was trimmed by 10 bases and the J gene end by 3 bases; junction bases not matched to a gene: 10. CDR3 DNA: TGTGCCACCCGCGGAACAGGGGGCGACTACAATGAGCAGTTCTTC. It codes for CATRGTGGDYNEQFF.

V is TRBV28 and J is TRBJ1-2; 8 nucleotides align to TRBD1. The CDR3 runs 13 residues. In germline, CDR1 is MDHEN, CDR2 SYDVKM. The CDR3 region has the DNA TGTGCAACGGGGACAGGAAAATTCTATGGCTACACCTTC. As protein: CATGTGKFYGYTF.

V is TRBV5-5 and J is TRBJ2-1, with D hard to call. Germline CDR1 SGHKS, CDR2 YYEKEE (reference sequence). The V and J ends lost 3 bases and 7 bases respectively, with 26 bases between them. CDR3 size: 18 residues. Written as DNA, the CDR3 is TGTGCCAGCAGCTCGGGTTACGTGGGTTTAGCTGTGGGTAATGAGCAGTTCTTC. Residues: CASSSGYVGLAVGNEQFF.

The CDR3 sequence: CASSPGQGAPYEQYF. Here the CDR3 DNA reads TGTGCCAGCTCACCAGGACAGGGGGCACCCTACGAGCAGTACTTC. This rearrangement joins TRBV18 to TRBJ2-7, with TRBD1 identical over 11 bases. The V gene's germline CDR1 is KGHSH and CDR2 LQKENI. The junction had 2 bases not matched to a gene; V was cut back by 2 bases and J by 2 bases. The CDR3 is 15 amino acids.

The chain couples TRBV5-1 to TRBJ2-5; possible D gene TRBD1, 5 bases. The germline CDR1 and CDR2 sequences are SGHRS and YFSETQ. This CDR3 has 14 residues. V was clipped by 3 bases and J by 1 base, with 10 bases between them. Here the CDR3 reads CASSYQGSQETQYF. CDR3 in DNA: TGCGCCAGCAGCTACCAGGGTTCCCAAGAGACCCAGTACTTC.

In this sample, this clone turned up once. The genes are TRBV2 and TRBJ2-7; 8 bases line up with TRBD1. Germline CDR1 is SNHLY and CDR2 is FYNNEI. Trimming at V came to 10 bases and at J to 1 base, leaving 9 bases not matched to a gene. This CDR3 has 14 amino acids. Here the CDR3 DNA reads TGTGCCAACCTCGTCAGGGGGCTGTCCTACGAGCAGTACTTC. It is translated as CANLVRGLSYEQYF.

The CDR3 sequence is CASSERESSYNEQFF. The DNA for the CDR3 is TGTGCCAGCAGTGAGAGGGAGAGCTCCTACAATGAGCAGTTCTTC. The chain is built from TRBV2 and TRBJ2-1, with TRBD2 as a possible D gene (5 bases). There are 15 residues in the CDR3. V dropped 3 bases and J dropped 0 bases, with 9 bases sitting between them. CDR1 SNHLY and CDR2 FYNNEI come from the germline V gene.

The chain has TRBV10-3 and TRBJ2-1; TRBD2 aligns across 9 bases. V lost 5 bases and J lost 7; bases outside the gene matches: 9. Germline values: CDR1 ENHRY, CDR2 SYGVKD. The CDR3 covers 15 residues. CDR3 in amino acids: CAISYGGRAANEQFF. In nucleotides, the CDR3 is TGTGCCATCAGTTACGGCGGGAGGGCCGCAAATGAGCAGTTCTTC.

With respect to this clone: This CDR3 is also generated by other DNA sequences in the sample. CDR3 DNA sequence: TGTGCCAGCAGCTTAGTGAGAACCTACGAGCAGTACTTC. Translating gives CASSLVRTYEQYF. The V and J genes are TRBV7-2 and TRBJ2-7, with unresolved D. This CDR3 has 13 residues. Germline CDR1 reads SGHTA; CDR2 reads FQGNSA. Trimming shortened V by 1 base and J by 2 bases, and 6 bases separated the two germline ends.

The DNA of the CDR3 is TGTGCCAGCAGCTGGACTAGCGGGATATTAAAATCCTACAATGAGCAGTTCTTC. It specifies CASSWTSGILKSYNEQFF. The V and J genes are TRBV7-9 and TRBJ2-1, with 12 bases matching TRBD2. Looked up from germline, CDR1 is SEHNR and CDR2 is FQNEAQ (reference sequence). The V gene end was trimmed by 4 bases and the J gene end by 1 base; junction bases not matched to a gene: 8. The CDR3 sequence is 18 residues long.

The chain is built from TRBV28 and TRBJ2-6; a possible D gene is TRBD1 (5 bases). The CDR3 contains 15 residues. CDR1 is MDHEN and CDR2 is SYDVKM in the germline V gene. Deletions cut 7 bases from V and 0 bases from J, with 10 bases between. CDR3 coding DNA: TGTGCCAGCACGGACATTTACTCTGGGGCCAACGTCCTGACTTTC. Its protein is CASTDIYSGANVLTF.

The V gene is TRBV5-1, the J gene TRBJ2-6, with 7 bases matching TRBD1. With V trimmed by 3 bases and J by 5 bases, 8 bases remained unmatched. This CDR3 has 16 residues. The germline CDR1 and CDR2 sequences are SGHRS and YFSETQ. The CDR3, as DNA: TGCGCCAGCAGCTCAGGACAGGAGAGGAGGGCCAACGTCCTGACTTTC. It specifies CASSSGQERRANVLTF. Variable domain in full (rest from reference TRBV5-1 and TRBJ2-6): KAGVTQTPRYLIKTRGQQVTLSCSPISGHRSVSWYQQTPGQGLQFLFEYFSETQRNKGNFPGRFSGRQFSNSRSEMNVSTLELGDSALYLCASSSGQERRANVLTFGAGSRLTVL.

V is TRBV6-2 or TRBV6-3 and J is TRBJ2-7; tentative D call: TRBD2 (5 bases). Trimming shortened V by 0 bases and J by 2 bases, and 14 bases separated the two germline ends. Germline loops: CDR1 MNHEY, CDR2 SVGEGT. The CDR3 has 16 residues. The chain's CDR3 is CASSYSLISGAYEQYF. CDR3 in DNA: TGTGCCAGCAGTTACTCTCTGATCAGCGGCGCCTACGAGCAGTACTTC.

This rearrangement joins TRBV18 to TRBJ2-2; TRBD2 matches 12 bases. The CDR3 has 17 amino acids. Germline trimming cut 0 bases from V and 6 bases from J; bases unmatched to any gene: 5. Germline CDR1 reads KGHSH; CDR2 reads LQKENI. In DNA form, the CDR3 reads TGTGCCAGCTCACCACCGCAACTAGCGGGAGGTCCCGGGGAGCTGTTTTTT. This gives the protein CASSPPQLAGGPGELFF.